This TCR beta chain emerged from a study of blood T cells in healthy people across ages. With respect to this clonotype: As yet, its antigen is unknown.

Points from the study as a whole: CMV infection status of these donors was not known. The recorded TCR beta diversity per million T cells decreased in a roughly linear manner with age.

This CDR3 comprises 16 residues. Looked up from germline, CDR1 is SGHRS and CDR2 is YFSETQ. Trimming at V came to 0 bases and at J to 0 bases, leaving 4 bases not matched to a gene. Next came a second PCR, run for about 7 to 12 cycles, which used a sample-barcoded 5' primer along with a J-beta primer mix. TCRdb re-analysed the 5' RACE reads in MiXCR, keeping a single row per CDR3 protein. Counted here are roughly 1,300,000 distinct CDR3 sequences, approximately 59% occurring once; the ten biggest clones make up under 8.5%. Sequenced input: blood. The V gene is TRBV5-1, the J gene TRBJ2-3; 7 bases map to TRBD1. This TCR was sampled from a young man in good health. CDR3 DNA: TGCGCCAGCAGCTTGGATGGGACAGTCAGCACAGATACGCAGTATTTT. It codes for CASSLDGTVSTDTQYF.